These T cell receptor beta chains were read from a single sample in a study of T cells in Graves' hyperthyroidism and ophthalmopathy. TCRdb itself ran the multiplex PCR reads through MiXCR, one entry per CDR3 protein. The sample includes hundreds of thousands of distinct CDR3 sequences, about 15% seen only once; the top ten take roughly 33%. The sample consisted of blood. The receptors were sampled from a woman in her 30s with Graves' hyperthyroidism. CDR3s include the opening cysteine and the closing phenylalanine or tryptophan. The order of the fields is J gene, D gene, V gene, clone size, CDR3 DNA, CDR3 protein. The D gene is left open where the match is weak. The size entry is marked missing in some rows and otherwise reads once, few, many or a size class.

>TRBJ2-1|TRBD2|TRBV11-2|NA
TGTGCCAGCCGCATAGCGGGAGGTTCCTACAATGAGCAGTTCTTC
CASRIAGGSYNEQFF
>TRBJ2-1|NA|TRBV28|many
TGTGCCAGCAGTTTAAACAGCCGAGGGAGGATGGGGGAGCAGTTCTTC
CASSLNSRGRMGEQFF
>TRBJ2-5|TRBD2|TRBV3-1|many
TGTGCCAGCAGCCAAGCCCGACGAGCGGGACCGGAGTACTTC
CASSQARRAGPEYF
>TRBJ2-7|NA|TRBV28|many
TGTGCCAGCAGTTTAGGTGGGGCATTGGACGAGCAGTACTTC
CASSLGGALDEQYF
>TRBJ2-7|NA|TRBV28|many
TGTGCCAGCACCCCTAGGACCCAGCGGTATAGGTACGAGCAGTACTTC
CASTPRTQRYRYEQYF
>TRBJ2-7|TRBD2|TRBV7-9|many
TGTGCCAGCAGCCTTCGGGACTACCGCTACGAGCAGTACTTC
CASSLRDYRYEQYF
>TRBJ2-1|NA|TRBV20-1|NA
TGCAGTGCAATGACTAGGGACCGGGCTTCCTACAATGAGCAGTTCTTC
CSAMTRDRASYNEQFF
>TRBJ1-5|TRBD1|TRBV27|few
TGTGCCAGCAGTCCCTACGGACAGGGGTTAAAGGGTCAGCCCCAGCATTTT
CASSPYGQGLKGQPQHF
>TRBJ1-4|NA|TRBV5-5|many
TGTGCCAGCAGCCGTGACAGCCTTAATGAAAAACTGTTTTTT
CASSRDSLNEKLFF
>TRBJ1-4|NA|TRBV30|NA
TGTGCCTGGACCGGCGGGGGGGAAAAACTGTTTTTT
CAWTGGGEKLFF